The 19 T cell receptor beta chains in this list originate from one sample, sequenced in a study of cytomegalovirus exposure and HLA in healthy donors. It was with 60 Vbeta and 13 Jbeta primers that the PCR ran. Data came from immunoSEQ multiplex PCR; TCRdb stores just in-frame clones and leaves some out. The sample shows approximately 120,000 clones, over 65% of them seen only once. Sequencing input: PBMCs. The receptor set was obtained from a woman in her thirties or forties in good health and CMV-seronegative.

The rearrangement links TRBV10-3 to TRBJ2-7, with TRBD2 as a possible D gene (6 bases). The CDR3 runs to 15 residues. Trimming left V 6 bases short and J 0 bases short, with 15 bases between. Germline lookup yields CDR1 ENHRY and CDR2 SYGVKD. This CDR3 reads CAIRRVADISYEQYF. The CDR3 nucleotides are TGTGCCATCAGGCGAGTAGCGGATATCTCCTACGAGCAGTACTTC.

The chain uses TRBV9 and TRBJ2-5; 12 bases map to TRBD2. V lost 0 bases, J lost 2 bases, and 2 bases stayed unmatched. The CDR3 has 16 residues. Germline V gene data show CDR1 as SGDLS and CDR2 as YYNGEE. The CDR3 sequence is CASSVGLAGVQETQYF. Here the CDR3 DNA reads TGTGCCAGCAGCGTAGGACTAGCGGGAGTTCAAGAGACCCAGTACTTC.

The V gene is TRBV28, the J gene TRBJ2-2, with 7 positions matching TRBD2. Germline CDR1 is MDHEN and CDR2 is SYDVKM. Trimming cost V 5 bases and J 7 bases; bases outside gene matches: 10. This CDR3 comprises 15 residues. The CDR3 sequence: CASSPGGRRFGELFF. As DNA, the CDR3 is TGTGCCAGCAGTCCCGGGGGGAGGCGCTTCGGGGAGCTGTTTTTT.

The chain couples TRBV28 to TRBJ2-5, with 8 bases matching TRBD2. The CDR3 has 15 residues. The germline CDR1 and CDR2 sequences are MDHEN and SYDVKM. The trim removed 8 bases at V and 7 bases at J, leaving 15 bases unmatched. The CDR3 sequence is CASRPYSGVRGTQYF. The CDR3 nucleotides are TGTGCCAGCCGGCCTTATAGCGGGGTTCGCGGGACCCAGTACTTC.

The CDR3 coding sequence is TGCGCCAGCAGCTTGGTAGGAGACTATGGCTACACCTTC. It translates to CASSLVGDYGYTF. This chain uses TRBV5-1 with TRBJ1-2; D uncertain. The V end lost 0 bases, the J end lost 3 bases, and 6 bases lay between the germline ends. Germline V gene data show CDR1 as SGHRS and CDR2 as YFSETQ. The CDR3 loop spans 13 amino acids.

The chain carries TRBV11-2 and TRBJ2-5, with unresolved D. V lost 5 bases, J lost 5 bases, and 15 bases lay in between. This CDR3 region has 14 residues. Germline V lookup: CDR1 SGHAT, CDR2 FQNNGV. The CDR3 sequence is CASSPQAVSETQYF. CDR3 nucleotides: TGTGCCAGCAGCCCCCAGGCCGTGTCTGAGACCCAGTACTTC.

The chain combines TRBV10-2 with TRBJ2-5; D remains unclear. The V gene's germline CDR1 is WSHSY and CDR2 SAAADI. V dropped 5 bases and J dropped 5 bases, with 9 bases sitting between them. The CDR3 has 12 residues. The CDR3 bases are TGCGCCAGCAGTCGTCTCGGGGAGACCCAGTACTTC. It translates to CASSRLGETQYF.

CDR3 nucleotides: TGTGCCAGCAGCAAACGGGTTCACGAGCAGTACTTC. It codes for CASSKRVHEQYF. The chain employs TRBV21-1 and TRBJ2-7; TRBD2, as called in the table, went unchecked against the DNA. TRBV21-1 is annotated as a pseudogene. CDR3 length: 12 residues.

The V and J genes are TRBV7-3 and TRBJ2-3; 10 positions match TRBD2. Germline-derived CDR1 and CDR2 are SGHTA and FQGTGA. With V trimmed by 2 bases and J by 14 bases, 16 bases remained unmatched. The CDR3 totals 16 residues. CDR3: CASSLGASGRGGKRYF. The DNA for the CDR3 is TGTGCCAGCAGCTTAGGCGCTAGCGGGAGAGGAGGGAAGAGGTATTTT.

This chain joins TRBV4-3 and TRBJ1-2; 8 bases agree with TRBD1. Trimming took 1 base from V and 7 from J; bases not matched to a gene: 14. The CDR3 is 17 residues long. CDR1 is LGHNA and CDR2 is YSLEER in the germline V gene. CDR3 bases: TGCGCCAGCAGCCAAGGGGGGGGGACAGGACTGTACGCTGGCTACACCTTC. This sequence encodes CASSQGGGTGLYAGYTF.

The chain combines TRBV29-1 with TRBJ2-1, with 8 bases matching TRBD2. This CDR3 contains 14 residues. V shed 1 base and J 8 bases; nucleotides not matched to a gene: 7. Germline V gives CDR1 SQVTM, CDR2 ANQGSEA. The DNA of the CDR3 is TGCAGCGTTGAAGGGGGGCGGGAGGTAGATGAGCAGTTCTTC. This gives the protein CSVEGGREVDEQFF.

V is TRBV5-3 and J is TRBJ1-5; perhaps TRBD1 as D (5 bases). TRBV5-3 belongs to the ORF category, with a function that is uncertain. The CDR3 has 15 amino acids. Between the trimmed V and J ends, which lost 5 bases and 6 bases, there was a span of 18 bases. Here the CDR3 reads CARRAGDSRLQPQHF. The CDR3 DNA follows: TGTGCCAGAAGAGCCGGGGACTCACGGCTTCAGCCCCAGCATTTT.

The table lists this clone with a few counts. A junction boundary mismatches the germline segment, possibly from a read error. This sequence joins TRBV7-9 and TRBJ2-7, with 13 bases matching TRBD2. CDR1 is SEHNR, CDR2 FQNEAQ, per germline (reference sequence). CDR3 length: 16 residues. This CDR3 reads CSSSSWTSGSRGEQYF. In DNA form, the CDR3 reads TGTTCCAGCAGCTCCTGGACTAGCGGGAGCCGAGGCGAGCAGTACTTC.

The chain couples TRBV11-2 to TRBJ1-3; D possibly corresponds to TRBD1 (6 bases). Germline-derived CDR1 and CDR2 are SGHAT and FQNNGV. The V end lost 5 bases, the J end lost 0 bases, and 17 bases lay between the germline ends. CDR3 length: 17 residues. In DNA, the CDR3 is TGTGCCAGCAGCCCGAGGACAGCCCGATACTCTGGAAACACCATATATTTT. Amino acid sequence: CASSPRTARYSGNTIYF. The complete variable domain, with remaining parts taken from reference TRBV11-2 and TRBJ1-3, reads EAGVAQSPRYKIIEKRQSVAFWCNPISGHATLYWYQQILGQGPKLLIQFQNNGVVDDSQLPKDRFSAERLKGVDSTLKIQPAKLEDSAVYLCASSPRTARYSGNTIYFGEGSWLTVV.

This chain uses TRBV5-1 with TRBJ2-1; 12 bases line up with TRBD1. CDR1 and CDR2 from the germline V gene are SGHRS and YFSETQ. CDR3 length: 16 residues. Unmatched junction bases numbered 5, after V lost 1 base and J lost 6 bases. CDR3 region: CASSLRGQGAGNEQFF. The CDR3 DNA is TGCGCCAGCAGCTTGAGGGGACAGGGGGCTGGCAATGAGCAGTTCTTC.

The gene calls are TRBV28 and TRBJ2-5, with D unresolved. TRBJ2-7 explains the end of the DNA better; the J call may be wrong. The CDR3 runs 14 residues. The V gene's germline CDR1 is MDHEN and CDR2 SYDVKM. Here the CDR3 DNA reads TGTGCCAGCAGTTTGATTGGGGACTCCTACGAGCAGTACTTC. The encoded protein is CASSLIGDSYEQYF.

Here the CDR3 DNA reads TGTGCCAGCAGCTTCGGTGCGGGGGGCAATCAGCCCCAGCATTTT. Its protein product is CASSFGAGGNQPQHF. The chain has TRBV7-8 and TRBJ1-5; tentative D call: TRBD1 (5 bases). Germline V gives CDR1 SGHVS, CDR2 FQNEAQ. The CDR3 runs to 15 residues. V lost 3 bases, J lost 2 bases, and 11 bases lay in between.

The genes are TRBV11-2 and TRBJ1-1; 7 nucleotides align to TRBD1. Losses at the gene ends were 1 base for V and 4 bases for J; bases not matched to a gene: 6. CDR1 and CDR2 from the germline V gene are SGHAT and FQNNGV. This CDR3 spans 15 amino acids. CDR3 sequence reads: CASSLGTGGGTEAFF. In DNA form, the CDR3 reads TGTGCCAGCAGCTTAGGGACAGGAGGAGGCACTGAAGCTTTCTTT. Complete variable domain (other parts from reference TRBV11-2 and TRBJ1-1): EAGVAQSPRYKIIEKRQSVAFWCNPISGHATLYWYQQILGQGPKLLIQFQNNGVVDDSQLPKDRFSAERLKGVDSTLKIQPAKLEDSAVYLCASSLGTGGGTEAFFGQGTRLTVV.

The J gene is TRBJ2-7, the V gene TRBV28; no firm D call. Trimming cost V 4 bases and J 6 bases, with 13 bases left between them. Per the germline V gene, CDR1 is MDHEN and CDR2 is SYDVKM. There are 13 residues in the CDR3. The CDR3 region has the DNA TGTGCCAGCAGTTCGACACTGGCAGTCGAGCAGTACTTC. Residues: CASSSTLAVEQYF.